A selection of T cell receptor beta chains follows, all from one sample in a study of chemoradiotherapy in HPV16-positive cancers. Repertoires were generated with immunoSEQ multiplex PCR, while TCRdb's copy carries only in-frame clones and drops some. Of around 2,000 clones in the sample, roughly two thirds were seen once. The starting material was tumor tissue, obtained from a patient who underwent chemoradiotherapy. The receptors derive from a human donor with HPV-associated anogenital cancer. The CDR3 runs from the conserved cysteine through the conserved F or W. A D gene is named only where the DNA matches it firmly. Size values are once, few and many counts, or a class for expanded clones, and some rows have none.

DNA,CDR3,V,J,length,D,size
TGTGCCAGCAGTGTTGGACATATCTACGAGCAGTACTTC,CASSVGHIYEQYF,TRBV2,TRBJ2-7,13,NA,few
TGCAGCGTTGAGGGGAATTATAACTATGGCTACACCTTC,CSVEGNYNYGYTF,TRBV29-1,TRBJ1-2,13,NA,NA
TGTGCCAGCAGCTTGGGGATACCCCGGGACCAGCGATCCGATGAGCAGTTCTTC,CASSLGIPRDQRSDEQFF,TRBV5-8,TRBJ2-1,18,NA,NA
TGTGCCAGCAGCGTAGGTGTTAGCGGGAGAGGGGAGACCCAGTACTTC,CASSVGVSGRGETQYF,TRBV9,TRBJ2-5,16,TRBD2,NA
TGTGCCAGCATCGGGTCGGAGGGTGAAAAACTGTTTTTT,CASIGSEGEKLFF,TRBV2,TRBJ1-4,13,NA,NA
TGTGCCAGCAGCCGAAGCCGGGACAGGGAGTATGGCTACACCTTC,CASSRSRDREYGYTF,TRBV7-2,TRBJ1-2,15,TRBD1,NA
TGCGCCAGCAGCCAAGTCCCTCAAGAGACCCAGTACTTC,CASSQVPQETQYF,TRBV4-3,TRBJ2-5,13,NA,NA
TGTGCCAGCAGCTTGACAGCTCCCTTCTACAATGAGCAGTTCTTC,CASSLTAPFYNEQFF,TRBV11-2,TRBJ2-1,15,NA,few
TGTGCCAGCACCCCCGGAGGGGGGTCGAGGAATGAGCAGTTCTTC,CASTPGGGSRNEQFF,TRBV7-2,TRBJ2-1,15,NA,once
TGTGCCAGCAGTGGGGACAGGGTTGGTGGCTACACCTTC,CASSGDRVGGYTF,TRBV2,TRBJ1-2,13,TRBD1,NA
TGCGCCAGCAGCCAAGCTGGGACAGGAAATTTCTACGAGCAGTACTTC,CASSQAGTGNFYEQYF,TRBV4-1,TRBJ2-7,16,TRBD1,NA
TGCGCCAGCAGCTTGACAGGGGGAAGCTCCTACAATGAGCAGTTCTTC,CASSLTGGSSYNEQFF,TRBV5-1,TRBJ2-1,16,TRBD1,NA
TGCAGCGTTGTTGATGGACGCGGGTTGGCTGAAGCTTTCTTT,CSVVDGRGLAEAFF,TRBV29-1,TRBJ1-1,14,NA,NA
TGCGCCAGCCAAGGGGGGGAACCCTACGAGCAGTACTTC,CASQGGEPYEQYF,TRBV5-1,TRBJ2-7,13,NA,once
TGTGCCAGCAGTCCTGACCCGACTAGCACAGATACGCAGTATTTT,CASSPDPTSTDTQYF,TRBV6-1,TRBJ2-3,15,NA,NA
TGTGCCAGCAGCCCGGGGGGCGGTAAGAACTATGGCTACACCTTC,CASSPGGGKNYGYTF,TRBV9,TRBJ1-2,15,NA,NA
TGTGCCAGCAGCTTTCGACACAGCCTACACGGAAACACCATATATTTT,CASSFRHSLHGNTIYF,TRBV5-6,TRBJ1-3,16,NA,few
TGCGCCAGCAGCTCTACACTAGAGACCCAGTACTTC,CASSSTLETQYF,TRBV5-1,TRBJ2-5,12,NA,NA
TGTGCCAGCAGCCAAGTATCTGGTGAGACCCAGTACTTC,CASSQVSGETQYF,TRBV14,TRBJ2-5,13,NA,NA
TGTGCCAGCAGTAACCAGGGAGGTGATGGCTACACCTTC,CASSNQGGDGYTF,TRBV6-5,TRBJ1-2,13,NA,NA
TGTGCCAGTAGTATAGTCCGGGGAAACTCTGGGGCCAACGTCCTGACTTTC,CASSIVRGNSGANVLTF,TRBV19,TRBJ2-6,17,NA,NA
TGCGCCAGCAGCCAAGATCGGAGCAGCGACAGCTATGGCTACACCTTC,CASSQDRSSDSYGYTF,TRBV4-3,TRBJ1-2,16,NA,NA
TGTGCCAGCAGCCCTTCGGGACTCGCCACCGGGGAGCTGTTTTTT,CASSPSGLATGELFF,TRBV9,TRBJ2-2,15,NA,NA
TGTGCCAGCAGGTGGACAGGGGGGAGCACCGGGGAGCTGTTTTTT,CASRWTGGSTGELFF,TRBV6-5,TRBJ2-2,15,TRBD1,NA
TGTGCCAGCAGCTCAGCCCCGGGCGGGGGATCCTACGAGCAGTACTTC,CASSSAPGGGSYEQYF,TRBV7-2,TRBJ2-7,16,TRBD2,NA
TGTGCCAGCAGCTTAGGGGCAGAGAGCACTGAAGCTTTCTTT,CASSLGAESTEAFF,TRBV7-2,TRBJ1-1,14,NA,NA
TGTGCCAGCAGCCAAGACGGCGGGACACGTACGGAGACCCAGTACTTC,CASSQDGGTRTETQYF,TRBV4-2,TRBJ2-5,16,NA,NA
TGCGCCAGCAGCCAAGGCCCCAGGGGAGGGGATGAGCAGTTCTTC,CASSQGPRGGDEQFF,TRBV4-1,TRBJ2-1,15,NA,NA
TGTGCCAGCATGGGGGCCGGAAAAGATACGCAGTATTTT,CASMGAGKDTQYF,TRBV2,TRBJ2-3,13,NA,NA
TGTGCCAGCAGCATAACAGATACGCAGTATTTT,CASSITDTQYF,TRBV6-6,TRBJ2-3,11,NA,NA
TGTGCCAGCAGCCTCGGACTAGCGTTCTACAATGAGCAGTTCTTC,CASSLGLAFYNEQFF,TRBV9,TRBJ2-1,15,TRBD2,NA
TGTGCCAGTAGTCTCCGACCCGACAGGGACTACGAGCAGTACTTC,CASSLRPDRDYEQYF,TRBV19,TRBJ2-7,15,TRBD1,once
TGCGCCAGCAGCCCGACCGTGGGAATGAACATTCAGTACTTC,CASSPTVGMNIQYF,TRBV5-1,TRBJ2-4,14,NA,large
TGTGCCAGCGTCAGGGGCTATGGCTACACCTTC,CASVRGYGYTF,TRBV19,TRBJ1-2,11,NA,NA